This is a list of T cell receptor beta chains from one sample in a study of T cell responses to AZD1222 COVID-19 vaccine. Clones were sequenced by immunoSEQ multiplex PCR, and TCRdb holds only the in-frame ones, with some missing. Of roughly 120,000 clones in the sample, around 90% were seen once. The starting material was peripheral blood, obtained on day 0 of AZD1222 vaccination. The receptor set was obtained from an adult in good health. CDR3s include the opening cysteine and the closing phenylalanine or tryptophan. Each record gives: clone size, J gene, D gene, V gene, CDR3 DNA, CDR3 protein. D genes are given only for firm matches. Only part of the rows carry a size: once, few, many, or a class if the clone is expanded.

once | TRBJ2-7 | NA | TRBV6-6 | TGTGCCAGCAGTTACTCGAGTCCCCAGGGGGGCTACGAGCAGTACTTC | CASSYSSPQGGYEQYF
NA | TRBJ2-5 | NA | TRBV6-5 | TGTGCCAGCAGCCTCGGGACCCAAGAGACCCAGTACTTC | CASSLGTQETQYF
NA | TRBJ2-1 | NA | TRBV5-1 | TGCGCCAGCAGCCCCGTCCCGGGGGTAATCTACAATGAGCAGTTCTTC | CASSPVPGVIYNEQFF
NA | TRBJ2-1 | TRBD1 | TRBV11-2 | TGTGCCAGCAGCCCTGACAGGGGTAGGAATGAGCAGTTCTTC | CASSPDRGRNEQFF
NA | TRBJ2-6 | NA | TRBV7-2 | TGTGCGGGGGACCCCTTGGTTGGGGCCAACGTCCTGACTTTC | CAGDPLVGANVLTF
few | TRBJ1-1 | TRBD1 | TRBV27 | TGTGCCAGCAGTTTCGGACAGGGCGTCACTGAAGCTTTCTTT | CASSFGQGVTEAFF
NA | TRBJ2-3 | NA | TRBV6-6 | TGTGCCAGCAGGACGACTGGGCGTGGGGGCACAGATACGCAGTATTTT | CASRTTGRGGTDTQYF
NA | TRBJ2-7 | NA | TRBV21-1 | TGTGCCAGCAGCAAAGTCGCGGAAGCGGGGGCCTACGAGCAGTACTTC | CASSKVAEAGAYEQYF
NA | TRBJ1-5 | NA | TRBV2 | TGTGCCAGTGGTGGTCAGCCCCAGCATTTT | CASGGQPQHF
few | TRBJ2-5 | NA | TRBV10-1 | TGCGCCAGCAGTGAAGGCGGGGAAGAGACCCAGTACTTC | CASSEGGEETQYF
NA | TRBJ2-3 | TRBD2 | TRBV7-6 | TGTGCCAGCAGCCGACTAGCGGGGGGAGGCACAGATACGCAGTATTTT | CASSRLAGGGTDTQYF
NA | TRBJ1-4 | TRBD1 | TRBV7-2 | TGTGCCAGCAGCACTCCTTCCTACCGCGGGGACAGGAGAGAAAAACTGTTTTTT | CASSTPSYRGDRREKLFF
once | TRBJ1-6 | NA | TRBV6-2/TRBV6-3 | TGTGCCAGCAGTTTAGGGCAGGCTAATTCACCCCTCCACTTT | CASSLGQANSPLHF
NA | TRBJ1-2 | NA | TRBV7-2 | TGTGCCAGCAGCTTAGTACCCGGAGGAGGCTACACCTTC | CASSLVPGGGYTF
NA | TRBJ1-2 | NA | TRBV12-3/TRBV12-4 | TGTGCCAGCAGCCACGGAGAGGAGCGGGGCTACACCTTC | CASSHGEERGYTF
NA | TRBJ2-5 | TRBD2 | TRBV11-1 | TGTGCCAGCAGACTAGCGGGGGCAGAGACCCAGTACTTC | CASRLAGAETQYF
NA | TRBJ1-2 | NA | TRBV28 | TGTGCCAGCAGTCCCCGGGGAGGGTCAGGCTATGGCTACACCTTC | CASSPRGGSGYGYTF
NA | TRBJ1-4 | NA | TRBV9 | TGTGCCAGCAGCCCTAGGAGGGGGGGGACTAATGAAAAACTGTTTTTT | CASSPRRGGTNEKLFF
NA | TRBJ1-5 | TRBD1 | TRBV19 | TGTGCCAGTAGTATCAGCGACAGGGGGCGTCAGCCCCAGCATTTT | CASSISDRGRQPQHF
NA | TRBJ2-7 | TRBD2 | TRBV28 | TGTGCCAGCAGTTTGTCTAGCGGGGCCTACGAGCAGTACTTC | CASSLSSGAYEQYF
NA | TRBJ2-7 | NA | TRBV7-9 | TGTGCCAGCAGCTTAGCGGACGGCAAGTACGAGCAGTACTTC | CASSLADGKYEQYF
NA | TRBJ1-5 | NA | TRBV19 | TGTGCCAGTAGTATTGTAACGGGCGAGGCCCAGCATTTT | CASSIVTGEAQHF
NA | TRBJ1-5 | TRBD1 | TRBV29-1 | TGCAGCGTTGGGACAGGGGGCAATCAGCCCCAGCATTTT | CSVGTGGNQPQHF
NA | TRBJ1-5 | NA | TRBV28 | TGTGCCAGCAGTTTAGGGGCAGGGTGGGGGCAGCCCCAGCATTTT | CASSLGAGWGQPQHF
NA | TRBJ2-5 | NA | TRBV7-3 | TGTGCCAGCAGCCGTACAACAGGAGAGACCCAGTACTTC | CASSRTTGETQYF
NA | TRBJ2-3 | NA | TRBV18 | TGTGCCAGCTCACCCCCCGGGGGGCGGCGCACAGATACGCAGTATTTT | CASSPPGGRRTDTQYF
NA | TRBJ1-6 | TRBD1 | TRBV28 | TGTGCCAGCAGTATCGGGACAGCGTTTTCCTCACCCCTCCACTTT | CASSIGTAFSSPLHF
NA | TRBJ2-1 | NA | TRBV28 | TGTGCCAGCAGCTTCTCCTACAATGAGCAGTTCTTC | CASSFSYNEQFF
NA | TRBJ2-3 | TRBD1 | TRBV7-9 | TGTGCCAGCAGCGGCCTGAGGACAGGGGGCACAGATACGCAGTATTTT | CASSGLRTGGTDTQYF
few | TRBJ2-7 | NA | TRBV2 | TGTGCCAGCACCATCCTCTCCTACGAGCAGTACTTC | CASTILSYEQYF
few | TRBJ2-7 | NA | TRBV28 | TGTGCCAGCAGTTTAAGTCCCCTTTACGAGCAGTACTTC | CASSLSPLYEQYF
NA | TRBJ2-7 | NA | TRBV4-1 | TGCGCCAGCAGCCCCGGGACCAACTCCTACGAGCAGTACTTC | CASSPGTNSYEQYF
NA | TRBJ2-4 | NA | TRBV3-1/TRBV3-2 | TGTGCCAGCAGCCACACTAAAAACATTCAGTACTTC | CASSHTKNIQYF
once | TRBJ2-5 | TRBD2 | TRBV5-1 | TGCGCCAGCAGCCCGGGAGGTCGGGAGACCCAGTACTTC | CASSPGGRETQYF
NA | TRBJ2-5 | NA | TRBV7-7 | TGTGCTAGCAGCTTAGCCCTTGCCCAGGGTCAAGAGACCCAGTACTTC | CASSLALAQGQETQYF
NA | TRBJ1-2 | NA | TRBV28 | TGTGCCAGCAGTTTGTCAGGTATTGTTGGTGGCTACACCTTC | CASSLSGIVGGYTF
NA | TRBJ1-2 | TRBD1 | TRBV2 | TGTGCCAGCAGCGCCACAGGGGATAGTGGTGGCTACACCTTC | CASSATGDSGGYTF
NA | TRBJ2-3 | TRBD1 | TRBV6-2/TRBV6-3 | TGTGCCAGCAGTTATTCGGACAGGGTCCCAGATACGCAGTATTTT | CASSYSDRVPDTQYF
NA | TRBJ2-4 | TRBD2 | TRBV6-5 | TGTGCCAGCAGCTGGGGGGGAGCCAAAAACATTCAGTACTTC | CASSWGGAKNIQYF
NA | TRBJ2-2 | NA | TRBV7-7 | TGTGCTAGCAGCCTAGGAGGGGAGGCCGGGGAGCTGTTTTTT | CASSLGGEAGELFF
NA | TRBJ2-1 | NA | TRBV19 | TGTGCCACCCAAAGGACAGACAATGAGCAGTTCTTC | CATQRTDNEQFF
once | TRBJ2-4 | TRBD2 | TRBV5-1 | TGCGCCAGCAGCTTGGAGGGACTAGCGGGAGTTTTCAACATTCAGTACTTC | CASSLEGLAGVFNIQYF
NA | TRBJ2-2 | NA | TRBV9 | TGTGCCAGCAGCGCCGGAGGGGGCATGACCGGGGAGCTGTTTTTT | CASSAGGGMTGELFF
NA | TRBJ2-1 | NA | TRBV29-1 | TGCAGCGACACTATTCTAGCGAACAATGAGCAGTTCTTC | CSDTILANNEQFF
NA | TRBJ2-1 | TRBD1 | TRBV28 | TGTGCCCACCGGACAGGGTTCAATGAGCAGTTCTTC | CAHRTGFNEQFF
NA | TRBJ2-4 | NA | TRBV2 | TGTGCCAGCAGTGTGCCCTCCGCCAAAAACATTCAGTACTTC | CASSVPSAKNIQYF
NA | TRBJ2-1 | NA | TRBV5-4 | TGTGCCAGCAGCCCCTCCACTGCGATCTCCTACAATGAGCAGTTCTTC | CASSPSTAISYNEQFF
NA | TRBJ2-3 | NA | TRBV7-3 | TGTGCCAGCAGCACTCCAGGTAGGCAGCGATACACAGATACGCAGTATTTT | CASSTPGRQRYTDTQYF
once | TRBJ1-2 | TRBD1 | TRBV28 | TGTGCCAGCAGTTTATCCGGGACAGGGGGTTGGAGCTATGGCTACACCTTC | CASSLSGTGGWSYGYTF
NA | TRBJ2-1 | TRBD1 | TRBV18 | TGTGCCAGCTCACCGATCCCGACAGGGAGCTCCTACAATGAGCAGTTCTTC | CASSPIPTGSSYNEQFF
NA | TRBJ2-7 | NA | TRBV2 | TGTGCCAGCAGTGCCGAGGGTAGTCCCTACGAGCAGTACTTC | CASSAEGSPYEQYF
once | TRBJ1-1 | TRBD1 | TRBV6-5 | TGTGCCAGCAGTTCGAGACAGGGGGATACTGAAGCTTTCTTT | CASSSRQGDTEAFF
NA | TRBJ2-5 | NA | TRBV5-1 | TGCGCCAGCAGCTTGGAAGGAGCTGGGGTCAAGACCCAGTACTTC | CASSLEGAGVKTQYF
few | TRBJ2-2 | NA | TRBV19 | TGTGCCACCCAGCAGGCCGGGGAGCTGTTTTTT | CATQQAGELFF
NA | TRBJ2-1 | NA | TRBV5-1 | TGCGCCAGCAGCTTGTTTAGGACTGAGCAGTTCTTC | CASSLFRTEQFF
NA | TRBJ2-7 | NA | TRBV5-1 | TGCGCCAGCAGGAACCTTCTGCAGGCCCCCTACGAGCAGTACTTC | CASRNLLQAPYEQYF
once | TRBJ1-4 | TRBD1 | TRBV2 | TGTGCCAGCAGTGCCACAGGGGGAGGAAATGAAAAACTGTTTTTT | CASSATGGGNEKLFF
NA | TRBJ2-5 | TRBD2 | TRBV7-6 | TGTGCCAGTTGTACTAGCGGGGGCCCGGGGGAGACCCAGTACTTC | CASCTSGGPGETQYF
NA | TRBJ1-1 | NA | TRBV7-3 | TGTGCCAGCAGCTCCCTTCAGGGGTATGGAGACACTGAAGCTTTCTTT | CASSSLQGYGDTEAFF